This TCR beta chain was profiled in a study of blood T cell repertoires in COVID-19 (dated by TCRdb to the early 2020s). With respect to the entire study: Samples covering the acute and convalescent phases of COVID-19 were provided by collaborators in the United States, Italy and Spain. The material from the prospective study consisted of cDNA or gDNA derived from T cells, B-cell-depleted T cells, or PBMCs. Deeply sampled blood TCRbeta repertoires from subjects exposed to, actively infected with, or recovered from COVID-19 were included in the dataset. The repertoires were released in a freely available public database meant as a resource for research on the immune response to SARS-CoV-2. The samples were drawn from the first 160 participants of the ongoing ImmuneRACE study and from roughly 1,300 subjects provided by 6 global collaborators. Nearly every sample came with metadata listing a de-identified subject ID, COVID-19 status, age in years and sex. Where available, HLA class I and class II types were taken from metadata supplied by the sample provider and were not determined by assay-based typing.

The immunoSEQ Assay, a bias-controlled multiplex PCR, was used to amplify TCRbeta CDR3 regions from genomic DNA. The study's own analysis went as follows. The number of nucleated cells in each sample was estimated from the amplification of reference gene primers within the assay. To quantify the absolute abundance of each unique TCRbeta CDR3 rearrangement, sequence reads were collapsed and filtered. Productive Simpson clonality was computed per sample as the square root of Simpson's diversity index over productive rearrangements. TCRdb retrieved this table from immuneACCESS and kept in-frame rearrangements only. Not all clones are present; in checked studies, unresolved V genes account for under half, and no reason is known for the remainder. V and J calls and clone size follow that table, whereas D and trimming were derived from the DNA. In all, the sample holds under 45,000 clones, and roughly 80% of those were seen once. Roughly 3.1% of the sample lies in the top ten.

At one collaborating source in Seattle, patients were enrolled during active infection and were followed longitudinally through the course of disease. The collaborating institutions used their own protocols to collect whole blood in K2EDTA tubes. For TCRbeta analysis, collaborator samples were shipped as frozen whole blood, as isolated PBMCs, or as DNA extracted from either sample type. The germline V gene (reference sequence) supplies CDR1 SEHNR and CDR2 FQNEAQ. For this chain, trimming is 5 bases at the V end and 4 bases at the J end, and the number of junction bases without a gene match is 2. CDR3 length: 15 amino acids, cysteine to phenylalanine. The entry retains the CDR3 DNA only, 45 bases that are in frame from base 1. Overall study results and their limits: Clinical and demographic metadata were provided uncurated, with the amount varying by source and participant.

Concerning this clone: The specificity of this receptor is unknown. Base quality data are lacking; no much larger clone is found one base away.

The TCR sequence derives from a man in his 70s with COVID-19, enrolled during active disease. The sequence is built from TRBV7-9 and TRBJ1-6, with 10 bases aligning to TRBD1. Sequencing was done on a sample of peripheral blood. The CDR3 region: CASSRGQGYNSPLHF. In nucleotide form, the sequence is TGTGCCAGCAGCCGGGGACAGGGGTATAATTCACCCCTCCACTTT.